The 30 T cell receptor beta chains below come from one sample, sequenced in a study of cytomegalovirus exposure and HLA in healthy donors. Primers: 60 Vbeta forward and 13 Jbeta reverse. Repertoires were generated with immunoSEQ multiplex PCR, while TCRdb's copy carries only in-frame clones and drops some. The sample includes more than 95,000 clones, 60% to 70% of them seen just once. Sequenced material: PBMCs. These receptors all come from a woman aged 45-59 years in good health and CMV-seronegative.

This chain joins TRBV10-3 and TRBJ1-5, with D tentatively TRBD1 (5 bases). Between the trimmed V and J ends, which lost 6 bases and 3 bases, there was a span of 9 bases. The germline V gene encodes CDR1 ENHRY and CDR2 SYGVKD. This CDR3 has 13 residues. The DNA for the CDR3 is TGTGCCATCAGCCCGGGGGTCAATCAGCCCCAGCATTTT. This encodes CAISPGVNQPQHF.

This clone was found once. The chain couples TRBV28 to TRBJ2-7; D is perhaps TRBD2 (5 bases). The CDR3 is 15 residues long. Trimming removed 1 base from V and 3 bases from J, with 13 bases in between. Germline assignment: CDR1 MDHEN and CDR2 SYDVKM. The DNA of the CDR3 is TGTGCCAGCAGTTTATCCGGGAATGAGTACTACGAGCAGTACTTC. This gives the protein CASSLSGNEYYEQYF.

This chain uses TRBV28 with TRBJ1-2, with a possible D match to TRBD1 (5 bases). From germline, CDR1 is MDHEN and CDR2 SYDVKM. Trimming left V 2 bases short and J 1 base short, with 8 bases between. The CDR3 is made up of 14 amino acids. CDR3 sequence reads: CASSLGASNYGYTF. CDR3 DNA: TGTGCCAGCAGTTTAGGGGCCAGTAACTATGGCTACACCTTC.

The V gene is TRBV27, the J gene TRBJ1-2; 9 bases line up with TRBD1. The CDR3 totals 18 residues. Germline CDR1 reads MNHEY; CDR2 reads SMNVEV (reference sequence). V gave up 7 bases and J gave up 5 bases; unmatched junction bases: 20. CDR3 region: CASTKAGQGPQQRYGYTF. The CDR3 region has the DNA TGTGCCAGCACAAAAGCGGGACAGGGCCCACAACAGCGTTATGGCTACACCTTC.

The chain uses TRBV9 and TRBJ2-3; 9 positions match TRBD1. This CDR3 has 15 amino acids. Germline V CDR1 and CDR2: SGDLS, YYNGEE. With 1 base clipped from V and 0 bases from J, the junction kept 0 bases outside the gene matches. This CDR3 is CASSVTGGSTDTQYF. DNA of the CDR3: TGTGCCAGCAGCGTAACAGGGGGCAGCACAGATACGCAGTATTTT.

The chain has TRBV5-1 and TRBJ2-3, with TRBD2 identical over 7 bases. Germline CDR1 reads SGHRS; CDR2 reads YFSETQ. V was pared by 0 bases and J by 3 bases, with 10 bases of the junction left unmatched. CDR3 length: 17 residues. The CDR3 DNA reads TGCGCCAGCAGCTTGGGGGATAGCGGGTTGTGGACAGATACGCAGTATTTT. Translation: CASSLGDSGLWTDTQYF. The variable domain in full, completed from reference TRBV5-1 and TRBJ2-3, reads KAGVTQTPRYLIKTRGQQVTLSCSPISGHRSVSWYQQTPGQGLQFLFEYFSETQRNKGNFPGRFSGRQFSNSRSEMNVSTLELGDSALYLCASSLGDSGLWTDTQYFGPGTRLTVL.

V usage is TRBV11-3 and J usage is TRBJ2-7, with TRBD2 identical over 10 bases. The V segment lost 1 base and the J segment 5 bases; nucleotides outside the gene matches: 8. CDR3 length equals 16 residues. Germline V gene lookup returns CDR1 SGHNT and CDR2 YENEEA. DNA of the CDR3: TGTGCCAGCAGCTTAGGGCTAGCGGGAGTACGACACGAGCAGTACTTC. Its protein product is CASSLGLAGVRHEQYF.

The chain couples TRBV5-6 to TRBJ1-2; 9 bases fit TRBD1. V was pared by 4 bases and J by 1 base, with 8 bases of the junction left unmatched. Germline values: CDR1 SGHDT, CDR2 YYEEEE. This CDR3 is built from 16 residues. DNA of the CDR3: TGTGCCAGCAGCCCGGGACAGGGCCCCCTTAACTATGGCTACACCTTC. It encodes CASSPGQGPLNYGYTF.

V is TRBV2 and J is TRBJ2-7, with a tentative D call TRBD2 (6 bases). Deletions cut 3 bases from V and 7 bases from J, with 10 bases between. Germline values: CDR1 SNHLY, CDR2 FYNNEI. This CDR3 has 12 amino acids. The CDR3 reads CASSEGGGEQYF. CDR3 nucleotides: TGTGCCAGCAGTGAGGGGGGTGGTGAGCAGTACTTC.

The chain recombines TRBV4-1 with TRBJ1-6, with a tentative D call TRBD1 (5 bases). Per the germline V gene, CDR1 is MGHRA and CDR2 is YSYEKL. The CDR3 totals 13 residues. V was pared by 0 bases and J by 10 bases, with 7 bases between. The CDR3 DNA reads TGCGCCAGCAGCCAAGAGGGGGGGTCACCCCTCCACTTT. Translation: CASSQEGGSPLHF.

This chain connects TRBV7-9 to TRBJ2-5; 7 bases align to TRBD1. The germline gives CDR1 SEHNR, CDR2 FQNEAQ (reference sequence). The CDR3 contains 14 residues. The junction had 3 bases not matched to a gene; V was cut back by 5 bases and J by 0 bases. CDR3 in amino acids: CASSPGQNQETQYF. The CDR3 nucleotides are TGTGCCAGCAGCCCGGGACAGAACCAAGAGACCCAGTACTTC. Full variable domain (remainder filled in from reference TRBV7-9 and TRBJ2-5): DTGVSQNPRHKITKRGQNVTFRCDPISEHNRLYWYRQTLGQGPEFLTYFQNEAQLEKSRLLSDRFSAERPKGSFSTLEIQRTEQGDSAMYLCASSPGQNQETQYFGPGTRLLVL.

This clone was counted only a few times. The same CDR3 is also encoded by other DNA sequences in this sample. The chain recombines TRBV5-1 with TRBJ2-5; TRBD2 might be the D (6 bases). The CDR3 runs 15 residues. With 4 bases removed from V and 2 bases from J, the gap between germline ends came to 15 bases. CDR1 is SGHRS, CDR2 YFSETQ, per germline. The CDR3 sequence is CASSLTGVLQETQYF. As DNA, the CDR3 is TGCGCCAGCAGCCTGACGGGGGTCCTACAAGAGACCCAGTACTTC.

This clone was seen more than once but under ten times. The rearrangement uses TRBV27 and TRBJ1-4, with unresolved D. CDR1 is MNHEY, CDR2 SMNVEV, per germline (reference sequence). V dropped 3 bases and J dropped 8 bases, with 7 bases sitting between them. This CDR3 is 12 amino acids long. The CDR3 loop reads CASSFHGEKLFF. CDR3 DNA sequence: TGTGCCAGCAGTTTTCACGGGGAAAAACTGTTTTTT.

The rearrangement uses TRBV11-3 and TRBJ1-3; unclear D gene. The CDR3 runs to 13 residues. Per the germline V gene, CDR1 is SGHNT and CDR2 is YENEEA. The ends were cut back, 5 bases at V and 1 base at J, with 6 bases in the middle. Here the CDR3 DNA reads TGTGCCAGCAGCCCCAGGTCTGGAAACACCATATATTTT. This sequence encodes CASSPRSGNTIYF.

This clone was detected once. The V and J genes are TRBV19 and TRBJ2-1; 10 bases fit TRBD2. Losses at the gene ends were 10 bases for V and 3 bases for J; bases not matched to a gene: 3. The CDR3 covers 13 residues. Germline V gene sequence: CDR1 LNHDA, CDR2 SQIVND (reference sequence). The CDR3 reads CATTSGRYNEQFF. CDR3 nucleotide sequence: TGTGCCACGACTAGCGGGCGCTACAATGAGCAGTTCTTC.

This chain links TRBV5-1 with TRBJ2-5, with 13 bases fitting TRBD2. Looked up from germline, CDR1 is SGHRS and CDR2 is YFSETQ. Germline trimming cut 4 bases from V and 0 bases from J; bases unmatched to any gene: 6. The CDR3 is 17 amino acids. The CDR3 is CASSGGLAGRYQETQYF. Here the CDR3 DNA reads TGCGCCAGCAGCGGGGGACTAGCGGGACGGTACCAAGAGACCCAGTACTTC.

The chain combines TRBV5-1 with TRBJ2-5; 9 nucleotides align to TRBD1. Germline lookup yields CDR1 SGHRS and CDR2 YFSETQ. Trimming cost V 6 bases and J 0 bases; bases outside gene matches: 3. This CDR3 is 14 amino acids long. CDR3 nucleotide sequence: TGCGCCAGCATGACAGGGGGGTACCAAGAGACCCAGTACTTC. This codes for CASMTGGYQETQYF.

The V call is TRBV29-1, the J call TRBJ2-7; TRBD2 aligns across 10 bases. V gave up 4 bases and J gave up 4 bases; unmatched junction bases: 10. CDR1 and CDR2 from the germline V gene are SQVTM and ANQGSEA. The CDR3 length is 15 residues. The CDR3 coding sequence is TGCAGCGTTGCCAGCCGTCGGACTAGCGGATACGAGCAGTACTTC. It yields the protein CSVASRRTSGYEQYF.

The V and J genes are TRBV6-5 and TRBJ2-7, with D maybe TRBD1 (6 bases). Trimming took 6 bases from V and 7 from J, leaving 16 bases between them. From germline, CDR1 is MNHEY and CDR2 SVGAGI. The CDR3 loop spans 13 amino acids. The CDR3 loop reads CASRRSGAGEQYF. As DNA, the CDR3 is TGTGCCAGCAGACGCTCAGGGGCGGGTGAGCAGTACTTC.

J is TRBJ2-1 and V is TRBV2; 10 bases are a match to TRBD2. The CDR3 is 15 amino acids. Germline CDR1 reads SNHLY; CDR2 reads FYNNEI. V was pared by 3 bases and J by 9 bases, with 8 bases of the junction left unmatched. CDR3 residues: CASSEEAGGPSEQFF. DNA of the CDR3: TGTGCCAGCAGTGAGGAAGCGGGGGGGCCGTCTGAGCAGTTCTTC.

This clone was found a few times. The V and J genes are TRBV29-1 and TRBJ2-2; 12 bases line up with TRBD2. This CDR3 has 16 residues. CDR1 and CDR2 from the germline V gene are SQVTM and ANQGSEA. The J segment lost 4 bases and the V segment lost 7 bases, leaving 10 bases of the junction unmatched. CDR3 residues: CSAWGPSGGVTGELFF. The CDR3, as DNA: TGCAGCGCCTGGGGGCCTAGCGGGGGGGTCACCGGGGAGCTGTTTTTT.

This clone has only one observation. The chain recombines TRBV14 with TRBJ2-4; D gene ambiguous. V lost 2 bases to trimming and J lost 6 bases, with 11 bases between them. The CDR3 is made up of 14 amino acids. The V gene's germline CDR1 is SGHDN and CDR2 FVKESK. CDR3 bases: TGTGCCAGCAGCCAATCAGTGTCCTCAAACATTCAGTACTTC. Protein: CASSQSVSSNIQYF.

This chain links TRBV6-5 with TRBJ1-1; no reliable D call. The CDR3 contains 13 residues. The V and J ends lost 7 bases and 0 bases respectively, with 9 bases between them. Per germline, CDR1 MNHEY and CDR2 SVGAGI. The DNA of the CDR3 is TGTGCCAGCAAGTCAGAAATGAACACTGAAGCTTTCTTT. It yields the protein CASKSEMNTEAFF.

V and J are TRBV6-5 and TRBJ2-7; 9 positions agree with TRBD2. CDR1 and CDR2 (germline): MNHEY, SVGAGI. The CDR3 loop spans 16 amino acids. The junction had 11 bases not matched to a gene; V was cut back by 4 bases and J by 4 bases. The CDR3 nucleotides are TGTGCCAGCAGTTTGGAGGGCGGCGGGAGGGCTTACGAGCAGTACTTC. Translation gives CASSLEGGGRAYEQYF.

V usage is TRBV20-1 and J usage is TRBJ2-7; no clear D gene. Germline V gene sequence: CDR1 DFQATT, CDR2 SNEGSKA (reference sequence). Trimming took 6 bases from V and 5 from J, leaving 11 bases between them. The CDR3 extends over 11 amino acids. Here the CDR3 DNA reads TGCAGTGCGGCAGTGTACCACGAGCAGTACTTC. This sequence encodes CSAAVYHEQYF.

V is TRBV4-1 and J is TRBJ1-1; possibly TRBD1 for D (6 bases). The CDR3 length is 16 residues. V lost 1 base and J 4 bases, leaving 16 bases between the germline ends. Looked up from germline, CDR1 is MGHRA and CDR2 is YSYEKL. In DNA, the CDR3 is TGCGCCAGCAGCCAAGGTTGGGGGGGGCTTTTCACTGAAGCTTTCTTT. Its protein product is CASSQGWGGLFTEAFF.

The chain is built from TRBV6-1 and TRBJ2-1, with a possible D match to TRBD1 (5 bases). V shed 6 bases and J shed 0 bases, with 12 bases lying between them. CDR1 is MNHNS, CDR2 SASEGT, per germline. The CDR3 is made up of 15 amino acids. CDR3 sequence reads: CASRFGAGSYNEQFF. The CDR3 DNA reads as TGTGCCAGCAGATTTGGGGCAGGCTCCTACAATGAGCAGTTCTTC.

The chain recombines TRBV6-5 with TRBJ1-3, with D possibly matching TRBD1 (5 bases). The CDR3 extends over 14 amino acids. Trimming left V 2 bases short and J 4 bases short, with 9 bases between. Germline CDR1 is MNHEY and CDR2 is SVGAGI. The CDR3 DNA follows: TGTGCCAGCAGTTACGGGCAGGGAGGAAACACCATATATTTT. Its translation: CASSYGQGGNTIYF.

This clone was seen a few times. Here the CDR3 DNA reads TGCGCCAGCAGCCAAGGCCGGGACATCTACGAGCAGTACTTC. The encoded protein is CASSQGRDIYEQYF. The chain joins TRBV4-3 to TRBJ2-7; D is perhaps TRBD1 (6 bases). The length of the CDR3 is 14 residues. Germline-derived CDR1 and CDR2 are LGHNA and YSLEER. Trimming pared 1 base from V and 3 bases from J, leaving 10 bases between.

This CDR3 is CASSVNPGGFQETQYF. The CDR3 bases are TGTGCCAGCAGCGTAAATCCGGGGGGATTCCAAGAGACCCAGTACTTC. The V call is TRBV9, the J call TRBJ2-5, with 7 bases that match TRBD2. CDR3 length: 16 amino acids. The V segment lost 1 base and the J segment 1 base; nucleotides outside the gene matches: 7. Germline V lookup: CDR1 SGDLS, CDR2 YYNGEE. The full variable domain, completed using reference TRBV9 and TRBJ2-5, is DSGVTQTPKHLITATGQRVTLRCSPRSGDLSVYWYQQSLDQGLQFLIQYYNGEERAKGNILERFSAQQFPDLHSELNLSSLELGDSALYFCASSVNPGGFQETQYFGPGTRLLVL.